This TCR beta chain was documented in a study of shared clonotypes between healthy human individuals. The overall study: Aged between 18 and 49, the donors were a couple of women and a few men.

Deep-level running was used for the assay. Each subset's genomic DNA was split evenly across several immunoSEQ plates. Around 30,000 T cell genomes (around 300 ng DNA) went into each PBMC replicate. Here immunoSEQ multiplex PCR was the method, and the copy in TCRdb shows in-frame clones only, minus some. Among 450,000 to 500,000 clones, over 70% were seen once, and the ten largest hold roughly an eighth. For this clone: This same CDR3 is encoded by further DNA sequences in the sample.

The CDR3 is made up of 10 amino acids. Germline V CDR1 and CDR2: MDHEN, SYDVKM. V was trimmed by 5 bases and J by 4 bases, leaving 3 bases between them. The TCR originated in a woman between 35 and 50 years old in good health. Some clones in this sample may be carry-over from other donors' samples. The sample comprised PBMCs. The gene calls are TRBV28 and TRBJ2-7; no reliable D call. The CDR3 DNA is TGTGCCAGCAGTAGGTACGAGCAGTACTTC. It translates to CASSRYEQYF.